A selection of T cell receptor beta chains follows, all from one sample in a study of cytomegalovirus exposure and HLA in healthy donors. The repertoire was sequenced with immunoSEQ multiplex PCR; TCRdb's copy has only in-frame clones and lacks some. This sample's table reports 130,000 to 150,000 clones. The specimen was PBMCs. The receptors derive from a male donor in good health and CMV-seronegative. Both conserved end residues are part of each CDR3. A D gene is named only where the DNA matches it firmly.

v_gene: TRBV7-9; j_gene: TRBJ1-2; d_gene: TRBD1; CDR3nt: TGTGCCAGTGGGACAGGAGACTATGGCTACACCTTC; CDR3aa: CASGTGDYGYTF
v_gene: TRBV9; j_gene: TRBJ2-7; d_gene: .; CDR3nt: TGTGCCAGCAGCCCTGCCCCGGGACGCGGGGCCGCCTACGAGCAGTACTTC; CDR3aa: CASSPAPGRGAAYEQYF
v_gene: TRBV15; j_gene: TRBJ2-5; d_gene: TRBD1; CDR3nt: TGTGCCACCAGCAGAGAAGACAGGGCCCAAGAGACCCAGTACTTC; CDR3aa: CATSREDRAQETQYF
v_gene: TRBV5-6; j_gene: TRBJ2-5; d_gene: TRBD2; CDR3nt: TGTGCCAGCAGCTTGGCGTTTTCGCGGGGGGCCCCAGAGACCCAGTACTTC; CDR3aa: CASSLAFSRGAPETQYF
v_gene: TRBV19; j_gene: TRBJ2-7; d_gene: .; CDR3nt: TGTGCCAGTAGTATCACGTTGGCCGACGAGCAGTACTTC; CDR3aa: CASSITLADEQYF
v_gene: TRBV7-9; j_gene: TRBJ1-1; d_gene: .; CDR3nt: TGTGCCAGCAGCTCAACTCGGGGTAAGAACACTGAAGCTTTCTTT; CDR3aa: CASSSTRGKNTEAFF
v_gene: TRBV18; j_gene: TRBJ1-2; d_gene: TRBD1; CDR3nt: TGTGCCAGCTCACCAACAGGGGACCCGAGTGACTATGGCTACACCTTC; CDR3aa: CASSPTGDPSDYGYTF
v_gene: TRBV6-5; j_gene: TRBJ1-1; d_gene: .; CDR3nt: TGTGCCAGCAGTTACTCTTCGGGGGGAACTGAAGCTTTCTTT; CDR3aa: CASSYSSGGTEAFF
v_gene: TRBV7-8; j_gene: TRBJ1-2; d_gene: .; CDR3nt: TGTGCCAGCAGCCTTGGAGGATCCTATGGCTACACCTTC; CDR3aa: CASSLGGSYGYTF
v_gene: TRBV13; j_gene: TRBJ1-6; d_gene: .; CDR3nt: TGTGCCAGCAGCTTAGGAGGATGGCAGGGGTCTTCACCCCTCCACTTT; CDR3aa: CASSLGGWQGSSPLHF
v_gene: TRBV28; j_gene: TRBJ2-2; d_gene: .; CDR3nt: TGTGCCAGCAGCCTCCTGGCGGCGACCGGGGAGCTGTTTTTT; CDR3aa: CASSLLAATGELFF
v_gene: TRBV6-5; j_gene: TRBJ2-5; d_gene: .; CDR3nt: TGTGCCAGCAGTCCAACCAGGGAGGACCAAGAGACCCAGTACTTC; CDR3aa: CASSPTREDQETQYF
v_gene: TRBV5-1; j_gene: TRBJ1-1; d_gene: .; CDR3nt: TGCGCCAGCAGTTTGGCCACGACAGGAACTGAAGCTTTCTTT; CDR3aa: CASSLATTGTEAFF
v_gene: TRBV4-2; j_gene: TRBJ1-1; d_gene: TRBD1; CDR3nt: TGTGCCAGCAGCCAAGGTCCCCAGGGGGTGGGAGGCACTGAAGCTTTCTTT; CDR3aa: CASSQGPQGVGGTEAFF
v_gene: TRBV11-2; j_gene: TRBJ2-2; d_gene: TRBD2; CDR3nt: TGTGCCAGCAGCACCCGGGACTATACGAACACCGGGGAGCTGTTTTTT; CDR3aa: CASSTRDYTNTGELFF
v_gene: TRBV7-2; j_gene: TRBJ1-2; d_gene: TRBD1; CDR3nt: TGTGCCAGCAGCTTAGCGCGCCAGAGGGACAGCTATGGCTACACCTTC; CDR3aa: CASSLARQRDSYGYTF
v_gene: TRBV28; j_gene: TRBJ1-1; d_gene: TRBD1; CDR3nt: TGTGCCAGCAGTTTAGTAGGGGGCCTTGGGAAAGCTGAAGCTTTCTTT; CDR3aa: CASSLVGGLGKAEAFF
v_gene: TRBV27; j_gene: TRBJ1-5; d_gene: .; CDR3nt: TGTGCCAGCAGTCCCATATGGTCCAGCGATAGCAATCAGCCCCAGCATTTT; CDR3aa: CASSPIWSSDSNQPQHF
v_gene: TRBV30; j_gene: TRBJ1-2; d_gene: TRBD1; CDR3nt: TGTGCCTGGGGCTGGACAGGGGATGGCTACACCTTC; CDR3aa: CAWGWTGDGYTF
v_gene: TRBV6-5; j_gene: TRBJ1-4; d_gene: TRBD1; CDR3nt: TGTGCCAGCAGGCCCGACAGGGGAAGGTCTGAAAAACTGTTTTTT; CDR3aa: CASRPDRGRSEKLFF
v_gene: TRBV18; j_gene: TRBJ2-7; d_gene: .; CDR3nt: TGTGCCAGCTCACCACCTCAAGGCCAGGTCTACGAGCAGTACTTC; CDR3aa: CASSPPQGQVYEQYF
v_gene: TRBV7-8; j_gene: TRBJ2-5; d_gene: .; CDR3nt: TGTGCCAGCAGAATTAGCGCAGGACTCCAAGAGACCCAGTACTTC; CDR3aa: CASRISAGLQETQYF
v_gene: TRBV15; j_gene: TRBJ2-3; d_gene: TRBD2; CDR3nt: TGTGCCACCAGCACAAGGACTAGCGGGGTTATTACAGATACGCAGTATTTT; CDR3aa: CATSTRTSGVITDTQYF
v_gene: TRBV6-5; j_gene: TRBJ2-7; d_gene: TRBD1; CDR3nt: TGTGCCAGCAGTTACTCAAGGACAGGAACCTACGAGCAGTACTTC; CDR3aa: CASSYSRTGTYEQYF
v_gene: TRBV5-4; j_gene: TRBJ1-2; d_gene: TRBD1; CDR3nt: TGTGCCAGCAGCTTCGGGACAGGGGCTCAGGGCTACACCTTC; CDR3aa: CASSFGTGAQGYTF
v_gene: TRBV30; j_gene: TRBJ2-7; d_gene: TRBD2; CDR3nt: TGTGCCTGGAGGATTAGCGGGCGGAGCTCCTACGAGCAGTACTTC; CDR3aa: CAWRISGRSSYEQYF
v_gene: TRBV6-5; j_gene: TRBJ1-5; d_gene: .; CDR3nt: TGTGCCAGCCACCCCCAGGGGACGAAAAATCAGCCCCAGCATTTT; CDR3aa: CASHPQGTKNQPQHF
v_gene: TRBV11-2; j_gene: TRBJ1-1; d_gene: .; CDR3nt: TGTGCCAGCAGCTTAAAATTCGGGGAACACAACACTGAAGCTTTCTTT; CDR3aa: CASSLKFGEHNTEAFF
v_gene: TRBV6-1; j_gene: TRBJ1-5; d_gene: .; CDR3nt: TGTGCCAGCAGCCAAGAACAGGGACGCAATCAGCCCCAGCATTTT; CDR3aa: CASSQEQGRNQPQHF
v_gene: TRBV6-5; j_gene: TRBJ2-7; d_gene: .; CDR3nt: TGTGCCAGCAGTTACGGGCAGGGATCCTACGAGCAGTACTTC; CDR3aa: CASSYGQGSYEQYF
v_gene: TRBV19; j_gene: TRBJ2-5; d_gene: .; CDR3nt: TGTGCCAGTAGTATATCGGGGAGAGAGACCCAGTACTTC; CDR3aa: CASSISGRETQYF
v_gene: TRBV19; j_gene: TRBJ1-1; d_gene: .; CDR3nt: TGTGCCAGTATGACAGCCCTAAGGGCTGAAGCTTTCTTT; CDR3aa: CASMTALRAEAFF
v_gene: TRBV7-9; j_gene: TRBJ2-3; d_gene: .; CDR3nt: TGTGCCAGCAGCCCGGGGAGTGGTACTTTCACAGATACGCAGTATTTT; CDR3aa: CASSPGSGTFTDTQYF
v_gene: TRBV28; j_gene: TRBJ1-6; d_gene: .; CDR3nt: TGTGCCAGCAGTTCGGACGGGAACTATAATTCACCCCTCCACTTT; CDR3aa: CASSSDGNYNSPLHF
v_gene: TRBV27; j_gene: TRBJ2-3; d_gene: .; CDR3nt: TGTGCCAGCAGTTTAAGAGGACAGTCGGCTCGAGATACGCAGTATTTT; CDR3aa: CASSLRGQSARDTQYF
v_gene: TRBV27; j_gene: TRBJ2-1; d_gene: TRBD2; CDR3nt: TGTGCCAGCAGTTCCGGGAGGAATGGCTACAATGAGCAGTTCTTC; CDR3aa: CASSSGRNGYNEQFF
v_gene: TRBV11-1; j_gene: TRBJ2-7; d_gene: .; CDR3nt: TGTGCCAGCAGCATAGACAGCTACGAGCAGTACTTC; CDR3aa: CASSIDSYEQYF
v_gene: TRBV18; j_gene: TRBJ2-7; d_gene: .; CDR3nt: TGTGCCAGCTCCCCAGGGCTTTGGTACGAGCAGTACTTC; CDR3aa: CASSPGLWYEQYF
v_gene: TRBV7-2; j_gene: TRBJ1-1; d_gene: .; CDR3nt: TGTGCCAGCAGCCCCCCGGTCGCTGAAGCTTTCTTT; CDR3aa: CASSPPVAEAFF
v_gene: TRBV5-5; j_gene: TRBJ2-7; d_gene: .; CDR3nt: TGTGCCAGCAGCTTAGGGGCCAACGAGCAGTACTTC; CDR3aa: CASSLGANEQYF
v_gene: TRBV7-6; j_gene: TRBJ1-2; d_gene: TRBD1; CDR3nt: TGTGCCAGCAGCTTGGGGCCTACAGGGGGATTTAACTATGGCTACACCTTC; CDR3aa: CASSLGPTGGFNYGYTF
v_gene: TRBV5-1; j_gene: TRBJ1-1; d_gene: .; CDR3nt: TGCGCCAGCAGCTGGGACTCCAGGGGAGGGGACACTGAAGCTTTCTTT; CDR3aa: CASSWDSRGGDTEAFF
v_gene: TRBV30; j_gene: TRBJ2-7; d_gene: TRBD1; CDR3nt: TGTGCCTGGACCGGGGACAGGGGAATCTACGAGCAGTACTTC; CDR3aa: CAWTGDRGIYEQYF